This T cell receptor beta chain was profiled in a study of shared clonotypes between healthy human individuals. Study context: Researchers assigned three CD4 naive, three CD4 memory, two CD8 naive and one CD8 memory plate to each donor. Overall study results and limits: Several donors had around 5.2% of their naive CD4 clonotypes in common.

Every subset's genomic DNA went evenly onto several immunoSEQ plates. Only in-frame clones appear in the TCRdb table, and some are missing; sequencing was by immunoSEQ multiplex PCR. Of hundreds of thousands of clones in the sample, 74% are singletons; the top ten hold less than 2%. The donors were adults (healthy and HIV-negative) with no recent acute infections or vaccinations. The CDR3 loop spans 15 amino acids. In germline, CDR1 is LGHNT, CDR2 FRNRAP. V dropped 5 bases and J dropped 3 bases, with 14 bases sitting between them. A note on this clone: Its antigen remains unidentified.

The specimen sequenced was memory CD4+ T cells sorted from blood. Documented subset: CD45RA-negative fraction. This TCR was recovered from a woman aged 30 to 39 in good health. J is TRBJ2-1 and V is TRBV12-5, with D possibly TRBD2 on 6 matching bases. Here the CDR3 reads CASGPDGRDYNEQFF. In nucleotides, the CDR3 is TGTGCTAGTGGTCCCGACGGGAGAGACTACAATGAGCAGTTCTTC.